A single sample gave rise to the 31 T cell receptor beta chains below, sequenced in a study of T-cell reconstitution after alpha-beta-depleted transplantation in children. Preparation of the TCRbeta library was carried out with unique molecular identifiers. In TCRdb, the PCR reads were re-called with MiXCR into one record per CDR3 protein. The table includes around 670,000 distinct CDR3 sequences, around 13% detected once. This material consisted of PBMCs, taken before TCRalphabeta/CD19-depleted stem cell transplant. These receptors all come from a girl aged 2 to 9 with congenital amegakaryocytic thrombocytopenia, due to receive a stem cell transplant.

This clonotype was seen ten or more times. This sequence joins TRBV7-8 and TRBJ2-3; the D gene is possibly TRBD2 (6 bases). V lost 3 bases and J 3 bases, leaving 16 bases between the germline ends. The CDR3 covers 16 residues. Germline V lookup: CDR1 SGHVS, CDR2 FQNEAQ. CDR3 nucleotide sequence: TGTGCCAGCAGCTTCCACCGACTAGATCTTACAGATACGCAGTATTTT. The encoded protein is CASSFHRLDLTDTQYF.

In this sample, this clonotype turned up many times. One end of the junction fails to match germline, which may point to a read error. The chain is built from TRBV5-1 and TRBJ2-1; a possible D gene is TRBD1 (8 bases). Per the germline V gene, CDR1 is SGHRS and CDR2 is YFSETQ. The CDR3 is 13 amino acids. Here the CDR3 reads CASSLGAGQVVVF. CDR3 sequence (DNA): TGCGCCAGCAGCCTTGGAGCGGGACAGGTTGTGGTCTTC.

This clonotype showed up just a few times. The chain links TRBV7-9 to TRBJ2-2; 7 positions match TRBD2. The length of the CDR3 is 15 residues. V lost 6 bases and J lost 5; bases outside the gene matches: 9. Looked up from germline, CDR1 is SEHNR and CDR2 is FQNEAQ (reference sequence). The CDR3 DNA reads TGTGCCAGCAGTCCCCGGGACTACCCAACCGGGGAGCTGTTTTTT. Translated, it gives CASSPRDYPTGELFF.

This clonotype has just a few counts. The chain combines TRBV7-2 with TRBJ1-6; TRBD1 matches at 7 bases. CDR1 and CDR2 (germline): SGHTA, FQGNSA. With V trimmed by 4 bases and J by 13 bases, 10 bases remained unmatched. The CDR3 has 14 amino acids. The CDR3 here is CASSSTGRIDPLHF. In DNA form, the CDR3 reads TGTGCCAGCAGCTCGACAGGGAGGATTGATCCCCTCCACTTT.

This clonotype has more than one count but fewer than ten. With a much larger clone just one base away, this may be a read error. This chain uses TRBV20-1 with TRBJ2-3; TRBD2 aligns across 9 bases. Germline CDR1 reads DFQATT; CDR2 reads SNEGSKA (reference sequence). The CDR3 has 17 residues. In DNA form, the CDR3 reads TGCTGTGCTAGAGATGAACCCTCTAGCGGGGACATCAATACGCAGTATTTT. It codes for CCARDEPSSGDINTQYF.

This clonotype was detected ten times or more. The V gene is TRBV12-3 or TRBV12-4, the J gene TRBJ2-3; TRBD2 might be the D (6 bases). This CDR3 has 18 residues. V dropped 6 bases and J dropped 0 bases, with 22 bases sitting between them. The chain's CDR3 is CASRTGVAEYTSTDTQYF. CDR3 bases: TGTGCCAGCAGAACCGGGGTAGCGGAGTATACTAGCACAGATACGCAGTATTTT.

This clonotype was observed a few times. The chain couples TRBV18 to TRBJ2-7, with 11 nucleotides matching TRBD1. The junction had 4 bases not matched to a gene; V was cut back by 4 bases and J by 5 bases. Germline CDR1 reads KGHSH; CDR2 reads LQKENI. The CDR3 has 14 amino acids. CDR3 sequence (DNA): TGTGCCAGCTCACTGGGACAGGGGGAAAACGAGCAGTACTTC. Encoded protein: CASSLGQGENEQYF.

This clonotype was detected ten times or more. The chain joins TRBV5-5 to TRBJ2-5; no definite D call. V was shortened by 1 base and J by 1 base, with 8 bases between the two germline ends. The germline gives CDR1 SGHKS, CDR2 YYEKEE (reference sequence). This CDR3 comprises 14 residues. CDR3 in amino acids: CASSLSQVQETQYF. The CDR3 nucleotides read TGTGCCAGCAGCTTGTCCCAAGTCCAAGAGACCCAGTACTTC.

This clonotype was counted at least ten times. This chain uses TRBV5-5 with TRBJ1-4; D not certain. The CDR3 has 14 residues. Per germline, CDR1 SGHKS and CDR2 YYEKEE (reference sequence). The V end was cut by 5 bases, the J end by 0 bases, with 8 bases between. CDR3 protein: CASRPHATNEKLFF. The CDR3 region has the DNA TGTGCCAGCAGGCCACATGCAACTAATGAAAAACTGTTTTTT.

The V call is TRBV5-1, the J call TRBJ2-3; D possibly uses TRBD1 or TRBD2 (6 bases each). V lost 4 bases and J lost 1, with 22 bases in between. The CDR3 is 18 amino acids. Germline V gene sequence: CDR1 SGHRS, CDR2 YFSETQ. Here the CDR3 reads CASSQTWGQPGGTDTQYF. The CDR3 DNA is TGCGCCAGCAGCCAAACTTGGGGGCAGCCGGGAGGCACAGATACGCAGTATTTT.

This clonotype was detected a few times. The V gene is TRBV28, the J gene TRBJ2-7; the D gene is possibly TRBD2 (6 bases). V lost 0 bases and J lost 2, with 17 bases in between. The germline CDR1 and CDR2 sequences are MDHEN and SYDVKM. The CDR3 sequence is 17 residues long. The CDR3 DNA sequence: TGTGCCAGCAGTTTATGGGGGGGACTGGAGTTTCCCTACGAGCAGTACTTC. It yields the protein CASSLWGGLEFPYEQYF.

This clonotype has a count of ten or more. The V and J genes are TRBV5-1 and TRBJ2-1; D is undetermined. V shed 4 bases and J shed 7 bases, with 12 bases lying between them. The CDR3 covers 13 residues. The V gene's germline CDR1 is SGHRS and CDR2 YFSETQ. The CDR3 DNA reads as TGCGCCAGCAGCCCGTCATCCGAAAATGAGCAGTTCTTC. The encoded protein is CASSPSSENEQFF.

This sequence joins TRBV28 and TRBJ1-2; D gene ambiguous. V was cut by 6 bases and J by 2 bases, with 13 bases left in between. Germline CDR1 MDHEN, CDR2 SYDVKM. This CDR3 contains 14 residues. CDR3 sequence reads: CASSPLRWNYGYTF. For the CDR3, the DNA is TGTGCCAGCAGCCCACTGAGGTGGAACTATGGCTACACCTTC.

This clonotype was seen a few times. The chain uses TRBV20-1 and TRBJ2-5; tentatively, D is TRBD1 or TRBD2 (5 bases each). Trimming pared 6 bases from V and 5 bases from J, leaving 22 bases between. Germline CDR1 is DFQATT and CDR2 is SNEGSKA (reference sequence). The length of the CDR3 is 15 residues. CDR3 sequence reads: CSANNPGPLAETQYF. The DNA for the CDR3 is TGCAGTGCGAATAACCCGGGACCCCTGGCGGAGACCCAGTACTTC.

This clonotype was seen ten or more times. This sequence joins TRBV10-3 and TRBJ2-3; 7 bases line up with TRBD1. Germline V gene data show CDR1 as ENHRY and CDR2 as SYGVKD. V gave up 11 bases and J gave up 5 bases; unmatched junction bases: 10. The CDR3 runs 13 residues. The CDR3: CARSGGEGDTQYF. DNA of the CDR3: TGTGCCCGATCAGGGGGAGAGGGAGATACGCAGTATTTT.

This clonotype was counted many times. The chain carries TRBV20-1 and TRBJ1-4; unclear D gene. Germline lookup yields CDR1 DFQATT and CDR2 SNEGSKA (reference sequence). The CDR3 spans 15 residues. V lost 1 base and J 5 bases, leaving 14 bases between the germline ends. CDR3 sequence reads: CSARGVVVANEKLFF. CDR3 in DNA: TGCAGTGCTAGAGGGGTCGTTGTGGCGAATGAAAAACTGTTTTTT.

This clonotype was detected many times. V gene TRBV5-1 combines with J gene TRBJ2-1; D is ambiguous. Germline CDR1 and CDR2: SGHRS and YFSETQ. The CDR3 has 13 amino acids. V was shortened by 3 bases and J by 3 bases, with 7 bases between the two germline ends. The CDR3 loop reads CASSYPGYNEQFF. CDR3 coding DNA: TGCGCCAGCAGCTACCCGGGCTACAATGAGCAGTTCTTC.

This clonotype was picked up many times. The CDR3 sequence is CACRLPGTDTQYF. The DNA for the CDR3 is TGTGCCTGCCGCTTGCCCGGAACAGATACGCAGTATTTT. This rearrangement joins TRBV12-3 or TRBV12-4 to TRBJ2-3; D gene unclear. V lost 11 bases, J lost 3 bases, and 15 bases lay in between. The CDR3 has 13 residues.

The CDR3 coding sequence is TGTGCCAGCAGCCGGACTAGCAAACACGACGAGCAGTACTTC. This translates into CASSRTSKHDEQYF. The chain combines TRBV12-3 or TRBV12-4 with TRBJ2-7, with 8 bases lining up with TRBD2. The CDR3 contains 14 residues. The ends lost 6 bases at V and 5 bases at J; junction bases unmatched: 9.

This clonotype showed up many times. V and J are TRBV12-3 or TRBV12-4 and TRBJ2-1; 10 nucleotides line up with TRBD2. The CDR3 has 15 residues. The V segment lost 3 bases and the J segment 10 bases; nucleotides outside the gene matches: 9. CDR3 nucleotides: TGTGCCAGCAGTTTCCTGAGCGGGAGGGTTGGCGAGCAGTTCTTC. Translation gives CASSFLSGRVGEQFF.

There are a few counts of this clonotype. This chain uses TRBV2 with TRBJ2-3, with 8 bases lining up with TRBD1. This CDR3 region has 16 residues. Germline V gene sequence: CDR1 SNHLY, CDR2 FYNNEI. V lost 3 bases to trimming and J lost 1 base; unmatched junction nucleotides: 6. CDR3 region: CASSDRQGQGTDTQYF. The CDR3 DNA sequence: TGTGCCAGCAGTGATCGACAGGGGCAGGGCACAGATACGCAGTATTTT.

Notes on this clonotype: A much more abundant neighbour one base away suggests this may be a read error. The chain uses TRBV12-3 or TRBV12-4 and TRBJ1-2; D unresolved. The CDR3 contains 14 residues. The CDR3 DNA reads TGTGCCAGCGGCGACGTCAGTTTTTCATATGGCTACCCCTTC. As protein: CASGDVSFSYGYPF.

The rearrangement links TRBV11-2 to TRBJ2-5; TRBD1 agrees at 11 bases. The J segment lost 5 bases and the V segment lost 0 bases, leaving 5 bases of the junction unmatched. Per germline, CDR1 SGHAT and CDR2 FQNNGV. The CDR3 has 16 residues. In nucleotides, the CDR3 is TGTGCCAGCAGCTTAGATAGCGGACAGGGGGCCGAGACCCAGTACTTC. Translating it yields CASSLDSGQGAETQYF.

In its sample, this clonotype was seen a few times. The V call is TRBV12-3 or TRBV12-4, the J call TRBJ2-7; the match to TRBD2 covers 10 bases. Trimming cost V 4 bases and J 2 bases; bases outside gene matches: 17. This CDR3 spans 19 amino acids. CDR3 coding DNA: TGTGCCAGCAGTTCCTTAGATGGCCTCCTAGCGGGAGTTCCCTACGAGCAGTACTTC. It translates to CASSSLDGLLAGVPYEQYF.

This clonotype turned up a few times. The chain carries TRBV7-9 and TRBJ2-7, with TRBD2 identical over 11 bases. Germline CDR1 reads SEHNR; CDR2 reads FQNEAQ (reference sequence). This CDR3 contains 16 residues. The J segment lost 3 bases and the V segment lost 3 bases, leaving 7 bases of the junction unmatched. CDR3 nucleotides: TGTGCCAGCAGCTTCGACTTAGCGGGAGGGCTCTACGAGCAGTACTTC. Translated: CASSFDLAGGLYEQYF.

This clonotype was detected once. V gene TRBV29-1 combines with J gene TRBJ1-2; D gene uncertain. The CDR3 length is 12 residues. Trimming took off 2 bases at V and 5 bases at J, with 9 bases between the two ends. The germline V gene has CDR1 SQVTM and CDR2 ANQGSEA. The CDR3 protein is CSVEMAVYGYTF. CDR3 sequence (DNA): TGCAGCGTTGAAATGGCGGTTTATGGCTACACCTTC.

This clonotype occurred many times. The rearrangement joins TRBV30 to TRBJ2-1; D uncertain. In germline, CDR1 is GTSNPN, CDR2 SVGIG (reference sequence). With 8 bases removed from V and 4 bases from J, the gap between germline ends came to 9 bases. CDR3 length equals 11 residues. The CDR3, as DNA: TGTGCCCTTGACTCGTACAATGAGCAGTTCTTC. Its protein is CALDSYNEQFF.

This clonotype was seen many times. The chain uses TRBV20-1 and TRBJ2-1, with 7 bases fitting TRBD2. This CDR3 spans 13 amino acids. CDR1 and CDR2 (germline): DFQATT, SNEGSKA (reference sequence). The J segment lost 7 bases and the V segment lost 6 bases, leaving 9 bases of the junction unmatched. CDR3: CSAPLAYSNEQFF. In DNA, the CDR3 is TGCAGTGCCCCACTAGCGTACTCGAATGAGCAGTTCTTC.

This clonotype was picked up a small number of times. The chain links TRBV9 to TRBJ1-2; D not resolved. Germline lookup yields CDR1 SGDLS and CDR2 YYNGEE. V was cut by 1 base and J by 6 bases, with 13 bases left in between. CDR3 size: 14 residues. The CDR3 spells CASSVSPRLDGYTF. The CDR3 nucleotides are TGTGCCAGCAGCGTAAGTCCCCGGCTAGATGGCTACACCTTC.

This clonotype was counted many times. The CDR3 loop reads CASSLAGPNTEAFF. The DNA for the CDR3 is TGCGCCAGCAGCTTGGCCGGGCCGAACACTGAAGCTTTCTTT. V is TRBV5-1 and J is TRBJ1-1; no clear D gene. The CDR3 covers 14 residues. V lost 0 bases, J lost 1 base, and 7 bases lay in between. CDR1 SGHRS and CDR2 YFSETQ come from the germline V gene.

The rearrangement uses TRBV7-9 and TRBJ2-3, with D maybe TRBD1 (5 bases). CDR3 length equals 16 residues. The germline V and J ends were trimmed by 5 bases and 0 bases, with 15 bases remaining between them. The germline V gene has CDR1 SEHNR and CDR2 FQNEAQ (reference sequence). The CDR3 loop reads CASSPAGASSTDTQYF. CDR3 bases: TGTGCCAGCAGCCCAGCTGGGGCTAGTAGCACAGATACGCAGTATTTT.